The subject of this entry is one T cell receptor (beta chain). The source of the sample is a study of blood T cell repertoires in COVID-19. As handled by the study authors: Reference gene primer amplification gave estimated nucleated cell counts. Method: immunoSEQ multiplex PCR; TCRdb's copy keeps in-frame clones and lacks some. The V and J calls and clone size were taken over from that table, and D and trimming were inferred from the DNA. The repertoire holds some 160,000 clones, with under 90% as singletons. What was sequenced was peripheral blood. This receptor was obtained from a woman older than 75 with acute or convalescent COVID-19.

CDR3 DNA: TGTGCCAGCAGTCCCACAGGCGTACATAGCAATCAGCCCCAGCATTTT. This translates into CASSPTGVHSNQPQHF. This chain joins TRBV27 and TRBJ1-5, with a possible D match to TRBD1 (5 bases). Germline V lookup: CDR1 MNHEY, CDR2 SMNVEV (reference sequence). V was shortened by 5 bases and J by 0 bases, with 14 bases between the two germline ends. The CDR3 runs to 16 residues.